The following is a T cell receptor (beta chain) sequence with its context. The protocol was immunoSEQ multiplex PCR, while the TCRdb copy is restricted to in-frame clones and leaves out a portion. Among about 270,000 clones listed, 80% to 90% were seen once. The V and J ends lost 6 bases and 1 base respectively, with 9 bases between them. Per germline, CDR1 MNHEY and CDR2 SMNVEV (reference sequence). This CDR3 is 13 amino acids long. The data belong to a study of blood T cell repertoires in COVID-19. Study-level background: The cDNA or gDNA used as material had been derived from T cells, B-cell-depleted T cells, or PBMCs.

The sample was PBMCs or T cells enriched from blood (not recorded which). The source is a woman in her thirties with acute COVID-19. The rearrangement links TRBV27 to TRBJ1-1, with a possible D match to TRBD1 (6 bases). The DNA of the CDR3 is TGTGCCAGCAGGGCACAGGGGAACACTGAAGCTTTCTTT. It yields the protein CASRAQGNTEAFF.